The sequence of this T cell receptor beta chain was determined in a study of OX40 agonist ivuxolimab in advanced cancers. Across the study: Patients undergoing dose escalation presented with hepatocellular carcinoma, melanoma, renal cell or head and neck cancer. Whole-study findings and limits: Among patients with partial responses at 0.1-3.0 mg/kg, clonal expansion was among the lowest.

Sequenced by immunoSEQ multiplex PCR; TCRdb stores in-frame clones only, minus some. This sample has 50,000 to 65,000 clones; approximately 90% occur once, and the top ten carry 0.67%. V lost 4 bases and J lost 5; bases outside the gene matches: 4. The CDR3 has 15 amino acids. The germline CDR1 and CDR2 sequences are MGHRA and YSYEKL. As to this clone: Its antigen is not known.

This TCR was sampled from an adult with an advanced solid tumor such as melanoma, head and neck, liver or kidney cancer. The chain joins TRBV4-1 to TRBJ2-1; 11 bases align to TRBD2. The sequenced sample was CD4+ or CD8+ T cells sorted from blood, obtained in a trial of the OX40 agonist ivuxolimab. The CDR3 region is CASSRLLAGDNEQFF. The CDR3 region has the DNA TGCGCCAGCAGCCGCTTACTAGCGGGAGACAATGAGCAGTTCTTC.